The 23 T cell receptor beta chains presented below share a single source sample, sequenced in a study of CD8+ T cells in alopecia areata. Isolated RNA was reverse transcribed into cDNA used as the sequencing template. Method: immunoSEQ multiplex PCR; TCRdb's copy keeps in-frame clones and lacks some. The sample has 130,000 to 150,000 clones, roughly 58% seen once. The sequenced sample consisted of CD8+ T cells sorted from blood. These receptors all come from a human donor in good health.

CDR3 region: CASRVLYSSYEQYF. In nucleotides, the CDR3 is TGCGCCAGCAGGGTCTTGTATAGCTCCTACGAGCAGTACTTC. This chain joins TRBV23-1 and TRBJ2-7, with D unresolved. TRBV23-1 is designated an ORF whose function remains uncertain. V lost 6 bases and J 0 bases, leaving 12 bases between the germline ends. The CDR3 has 14 residues.

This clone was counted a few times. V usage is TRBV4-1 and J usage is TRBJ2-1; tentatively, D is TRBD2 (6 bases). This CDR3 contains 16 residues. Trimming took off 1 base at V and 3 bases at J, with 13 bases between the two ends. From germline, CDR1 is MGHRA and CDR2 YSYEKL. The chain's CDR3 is CASSQVGGGGYNEQFF. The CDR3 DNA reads TGCGCCAGCAGCCAAGTCGGGGGAGGTGGCTACAATGAGCAGTTCTTC.

In DNA, the CDR3 is TGTGCCAGCATGGGGGGCTACGAGCAGTACTTC. Translation gives CASMGGYEQYF. This chain uses TRBV6-1 with TRBJ2-7; D might be TRBD2 (6 bases). The CDR3 totals 11 residues. Trimming cost V 7 bases and J 3 bases, with 7 bases left between them. Germline V gene sequence: CDR1 MNHNS, CDR2 SASEGT.

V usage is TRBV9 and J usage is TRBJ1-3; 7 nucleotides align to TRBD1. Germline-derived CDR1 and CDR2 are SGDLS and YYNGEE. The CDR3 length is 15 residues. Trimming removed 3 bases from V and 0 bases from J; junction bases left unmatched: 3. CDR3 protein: CASSETGASGNTIYF. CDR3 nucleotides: TGTGCCAGCAGCGAAACAGGGGCCTCTGGAAACACCATATATTTT.

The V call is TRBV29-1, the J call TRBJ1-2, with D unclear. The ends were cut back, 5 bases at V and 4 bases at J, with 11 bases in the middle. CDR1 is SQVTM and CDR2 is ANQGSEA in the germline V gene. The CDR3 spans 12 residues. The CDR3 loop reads CSVRERSYGYTF. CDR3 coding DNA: TGCAGCGTTCGGGAGCGCAGCTATGGCTACACCTTC.

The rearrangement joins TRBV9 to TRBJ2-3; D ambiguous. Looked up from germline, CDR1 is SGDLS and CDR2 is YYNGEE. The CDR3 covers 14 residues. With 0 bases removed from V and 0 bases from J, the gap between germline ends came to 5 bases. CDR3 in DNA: TGTGCCAGCAGCGTAGTGACTAGCACAGATACGCAGTATTTT. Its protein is CASSVVTSTDTQYF.

CDR3 amino acids: CSVAGLAGGPVTGELFF. CDR3 in DNA: TGCAGCGTTGCCGGACTAGCGGGAGGGCCGGTCACCGGGGAGCTGTTTTTT. The J gene is TRBJ2-2, the V gene TRBV29-1, with 15 positions matching TRBD2. CDR3 length: 17 amino acids. Per germline, CDR1 SQVTM and CDR2 ANQGSEA. The junction had 7 bases not matched to a gene; V was cut back by 4 bases and J by 4 bases.

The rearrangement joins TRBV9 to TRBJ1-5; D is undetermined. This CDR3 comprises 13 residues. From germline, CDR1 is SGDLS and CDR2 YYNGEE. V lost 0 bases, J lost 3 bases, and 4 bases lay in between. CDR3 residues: CASSVDINQPQHF. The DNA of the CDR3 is TGTGCCAGCAGCGTAGATATCAATCAGCCCCAGCATTTT. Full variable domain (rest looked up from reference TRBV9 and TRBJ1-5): DSGVTQTPKHLITATGQRVTLRCSPRSGDLSVYWYQQSLDQGLQFLIQYYNGEERAKGNILERFSAQQFPDLHSELNLSSLELGDSALYFCASSVDINQPQHFGDGTRLSIL.

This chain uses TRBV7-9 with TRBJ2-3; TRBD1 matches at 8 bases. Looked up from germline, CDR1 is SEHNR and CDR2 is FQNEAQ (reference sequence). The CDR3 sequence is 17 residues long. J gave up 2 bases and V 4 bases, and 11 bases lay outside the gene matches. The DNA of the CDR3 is TGTGCCAGCAGCTGGGGACCCGAGACAGGGGACACAGATACGCAGTATTTT. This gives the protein CASSWGPETGDTDTQYF.

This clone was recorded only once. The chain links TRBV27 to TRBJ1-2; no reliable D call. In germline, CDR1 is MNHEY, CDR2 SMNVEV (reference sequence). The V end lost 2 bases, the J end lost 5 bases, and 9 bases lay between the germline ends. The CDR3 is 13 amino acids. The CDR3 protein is CASSLGVQYGYTF. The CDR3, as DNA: TGTGCCAGCAGTTTAGGGGTTCAATATGGCTACACCTTC.

CDR3 sequence reads: CASSFRQGAETQYF. The CDR3 bases are TGTGCCAGCAGTTTCCGACAGGGGGCTGAGACCCAGTACTTC. This chain links TRBV27 with TRBJ2-5; 10 bases map to TRBD1. The V and J ends lost 3 bases and 5 bases, in that order; junction bases with no gene match: 3. The CDR3 sequence is 14 residues long. Germline V gene sequence: CDR1 MNHEY, CDR2 SMNVEV (reference sequence).

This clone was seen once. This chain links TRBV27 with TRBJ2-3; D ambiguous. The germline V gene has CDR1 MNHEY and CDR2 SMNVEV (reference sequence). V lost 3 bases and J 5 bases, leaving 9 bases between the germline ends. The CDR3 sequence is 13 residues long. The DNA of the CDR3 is TGTGCCAGCAGTTTCAGTGTAGTAGATACGCAGTATTTT. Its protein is CASSFSVVDTQYF.

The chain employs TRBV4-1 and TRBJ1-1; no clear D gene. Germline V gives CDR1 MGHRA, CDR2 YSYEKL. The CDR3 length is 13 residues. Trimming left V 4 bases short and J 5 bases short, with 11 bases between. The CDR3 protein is CASSPLSRTEAFF. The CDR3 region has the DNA TGCGCCAGCAGCCCCTTATCCCGGACTGAAGCTTTCTTT.

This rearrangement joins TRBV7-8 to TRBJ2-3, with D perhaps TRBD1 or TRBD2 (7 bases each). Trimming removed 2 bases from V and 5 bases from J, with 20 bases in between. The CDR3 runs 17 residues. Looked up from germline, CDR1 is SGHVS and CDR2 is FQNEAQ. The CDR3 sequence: CASSLTLGRGLIDTQYF. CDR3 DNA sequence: TGTGCCAGCAGCTTAACGTTGGGGAGGGGGCTGATAGATACGCAGTATTTT.

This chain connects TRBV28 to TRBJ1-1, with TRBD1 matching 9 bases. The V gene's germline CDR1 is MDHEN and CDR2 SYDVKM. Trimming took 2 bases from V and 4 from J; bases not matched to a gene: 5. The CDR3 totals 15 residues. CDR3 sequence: CASSLGTGSLTEAFF. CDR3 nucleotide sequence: TGTGCCAGCAGTTTAGGGACAGGGAGCCTCACTGAAGCTTTCTTT.

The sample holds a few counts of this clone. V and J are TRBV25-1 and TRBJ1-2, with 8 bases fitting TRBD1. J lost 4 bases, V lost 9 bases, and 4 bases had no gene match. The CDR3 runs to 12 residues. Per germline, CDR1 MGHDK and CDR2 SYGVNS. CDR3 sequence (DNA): TGTGCCAGTACAGGGGGAGGCTATGGCTACACCTTC. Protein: CASTGGGYGYTF.

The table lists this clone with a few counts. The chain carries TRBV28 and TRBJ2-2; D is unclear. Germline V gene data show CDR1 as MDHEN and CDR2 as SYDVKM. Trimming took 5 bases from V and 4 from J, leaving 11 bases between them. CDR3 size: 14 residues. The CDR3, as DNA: TGTGCCAGCAGTCGGATACCTGGCACCGGGGAGCTGTTTTTT. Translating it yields CASSRIPGTGELFF.

The CDR3 reads CASSELSVGEKLFF. The CDR3 DNA reads TGTGCCAGCAGTGAATTAAGTGTCGGGGAAAAACTGTTTTTT. The gene calls are TRBV25-1 and TRBJ1-4; D is unresolved. This CDR3 has 14 residues. Germline V lookup: CDR1 MGHDK, CDR2 SYGVNS. The germline V and J ends were trimmed by 1 base and 8 bases, with 11 bases remaining between them. The full variable domain, with the rest looked up from reference TRBV25-1 and TRBJ1-4, is EADIYQTPRYLVIGTGKKITLECSQTMGHDKMYWYQQDPGMELHLIHYSYGVNSTEKGDLSSESTVSRIRTEHFPLTLESARPSHTSQYLCASSELSVGEKLFFGSGTQLSVL.

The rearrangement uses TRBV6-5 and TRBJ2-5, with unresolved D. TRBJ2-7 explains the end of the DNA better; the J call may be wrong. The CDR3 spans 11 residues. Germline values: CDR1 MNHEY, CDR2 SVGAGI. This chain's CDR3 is CASSSNYEQYF. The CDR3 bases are TGTGCCAGCAGTTCTAACTACGAGCAGTACTTC.

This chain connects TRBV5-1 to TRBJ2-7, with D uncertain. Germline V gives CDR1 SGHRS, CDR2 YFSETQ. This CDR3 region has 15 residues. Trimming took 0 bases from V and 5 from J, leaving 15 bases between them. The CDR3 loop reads CASSLGDGHVDEQYF. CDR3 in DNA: TGCGCCAGCAGCTTGGGAGACGGGCACGTTGACGAGCAGTACTTC.

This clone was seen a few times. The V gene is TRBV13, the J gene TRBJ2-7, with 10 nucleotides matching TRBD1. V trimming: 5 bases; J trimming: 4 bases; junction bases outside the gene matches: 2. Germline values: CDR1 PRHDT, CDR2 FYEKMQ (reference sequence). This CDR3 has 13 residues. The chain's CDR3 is CASSQDRGYEQYF. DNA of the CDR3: TGTGCCAGCAGCCAGGACAGGGGGTACGAGCAGTACTTC.

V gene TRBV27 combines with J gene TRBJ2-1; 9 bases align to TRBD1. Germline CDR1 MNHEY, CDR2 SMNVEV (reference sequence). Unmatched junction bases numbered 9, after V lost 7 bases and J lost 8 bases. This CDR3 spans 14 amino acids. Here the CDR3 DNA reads TGTGCCAGCATTGGGACAGGGAGTATCGATGAGCAGTTCTTC. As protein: CASIGTGSIDEQFF.

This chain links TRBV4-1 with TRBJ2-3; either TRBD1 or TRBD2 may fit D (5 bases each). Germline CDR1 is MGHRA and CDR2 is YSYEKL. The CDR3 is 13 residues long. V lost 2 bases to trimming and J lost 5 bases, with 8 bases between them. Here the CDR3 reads CASSQIGGDTQYF. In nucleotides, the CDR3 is TGCGCCAGCAGCCAAATTGGGGGAGATACGCAGTATTTT.